Listed here is a single TCR beta chain. Its antigen is currently unknown. As handled by the study authors: Differences in CDR3 between clinicopathological groups were drawn on to build a classifier intended to discriminate distant-metastatic papillary thyroid cancer patients. TCRdb re-called clones from the PCR reads using MiXCR. None of the V and J calls come from the authors' own analysis; TCRdb made them. The sample lists 14,000 or so clones, about 32% occurring once. V was trimmed by 3 bases and J by 0 bases, leaving 9 bases between them. The CDR3 loop spans 15 amino acids. In germline, CDR1 is MDHEN, CDR2 SYDVKM. These data belong to a study of metastatic and nonmetastatic thyroid tumors. Study background: Repertoires from blood and tumor or nodule tissue of malignant and benign thyroid patients were compared. Study-level points and caveats: Reports indicated that malignant thyroid tumors showed significantly higher TCR beta diversity than benign nodules did, in blood and tumor.

There were no patients who had received any treatment before thyroid surgery. The chain joins TRBV28 to TRBJ1-3; no definite D call. The sequence derives from a male donor with papillary thyroid cancer or a benign thyroid nodule (not recorded which). Some clones in this sample may be carry-over from other donors' samples. What was sequenced was tumor tissue. For the CDR3, the DNA is TGTGCCAGCAGTTTTCGAGAGCTCTCTGGAAACACCATATATTTT. The encoded protein is CASSFRELSGNTIYF.